A selection of T cell receptor beta chains follows, all from one sample in a study of blood T cell repertoires in COVID-19. TCRdb's table, derived via immunoSEQ multiplex PCR, lists solely in-frame clones and lacks some. The sample includes about 3,200 clones, approximately 92% of them seen just once. The sequencing input was peripheral blood. The source of these receptors is a human donor with active COVID-19. The donor label of this sample is uncertain. The CDR3 runs from the conserved cysteine through the conserved F or W. D genes are given only for firm matches. Size tells how often a clone was seen (once, few, many) or the class of an expanded clone, and some rows leave it out.

TRBD2	TRBJ2-3	TRBV9	.	TGTGCCAGCAGCGTCCAAGCGGGTAGCGGGGTCGTCATTGGCACAGATACGCAGTATTTT	CASSVQAGSGVVIGTDTQYF
.	TRBJ2-1	TRBV9	.	TGTGCCAGCAGCGTAGAGGGAGGGGGTGAGCAGTTCTTC	CASSVEGGGEQFF
.	TRBJ2-3	TRBV15	.	TGTGCCACCAGCAGCAGGCAAGATACGCAGTATTTT	CATSSRQDTQYF
TRBD1	TRBJ1-5	TRBV24-1	.	TGTGCCACCAGCTCAGGGGGGTATGGCAATCAGCCCCAGCATTTT	CATSSGGYGNQPQHF
.	TRBJ2-5	TRBV7-2	.	TGTGCCAGCAGCTTAGCAGGGACTGAGACCCAGTACTTC	CASSLAGTETQYF
.	TRBJ1-3	TRBV7-9	.	TGTGCCAGCAGCTTCATGGGGCCTGGAAACACCATATATTTT	CASSFMGPGNTIYF
TRBD1	TRBJ1-4	TRBV15	.	TGTGCCACCAGCAGTCAAGATCCGGGACAGGGGCGGTGGGGTGAAAAACTGTTTTTT	CATSSQDPGQGRWGEKLFF
TRBD2	TRBJ2-7	TRBV5-4	.	TGTGCCAGCAGCCCGGGGGGGCGGGGGGATAGCTCCTACGAGCAGTACTTC	CASSPGGRGDSSYEQYF
.	TRBJ1-1	TRBV11-1	.	TGTGCCAGCAGCTTTCCTAACACTGAAGCTTTCTTT	CASSFPNTEAFF
TRBD2	TRBJ2-1	TRBV6-4	.	TGTGCCAGCAGTGACTCTAGCGGGGGGGCCAATGAGCAGTTCTTC	CASSDSSGGANEQFF
.	TRBJ1-1	TRBV5-8	.	TGTGCCAGCAGCTTAGGCGGAGTCACTGAAGCTTTCTTT	CASSLGGVTEAFF
TRBD2	TRBJ2-3	TRBV9	.	TGTGCCAGCAGCGCTCGAACTAGCGGGGGGACCACAGATACGCAGTATTTT	CASSARTSGGTTDTQYF
TRBD2	TRBJ2-1	TRBV19	.	TGTGCCAGTTCCGTACTAGCGGGACCTTCCTACAATGAGCAGTTCTTC	CASSVLAGPSYNEQFF
.	TRBJ1-6	TRBV3-1/TRBV3-2	.	TGTGCCAGCAGCCAAGATAAGAACTTCTCACCCCTCCACTTT	CASSQDKNFSPLHF
TRBD2	TRBJ2-1	TRBV7-9	.	TGTGCCAGCAGGTTAGCGGGAGGCCCACGAGAGCAGTTCTTC	CASRLAGGPREQFF
TRBD2	TRBJ2-1	TRBV2	once	TGTGCCAGCAAACCAACTAGCGGGAGGGGAAATGAGCAGTTCTTC	CASKPTSGRGNEQFF
.	TRBJ2-1	TRBV12-3/TRBV12-4	.	TGTGCCAGCACCGATGAGCAGTTCTTC	CASTDEQFF
.	TRBJ1-2	TRBV6-1	.	TGTGCCAGCAGTGAAAAAAGACAGGCACAGGGAGTAAATGGCTACACCTTC	CASSEKRQAQGVNGYTF
.	TRBJ2-2	TRBV5-1	.	TGCGCCAGCCGGGGGACTGCGGGACCCGGGGAGCTGTTTTTT	CASRGTAGPGELFF
.	TRBJ2-6	TRBV4-2	.	TGTGCCAGCAGCCAAGATCTTAGCTCTGGGGCCAACGTCCTGACTTTC	CASSQDLSSGANVLTF
TRBD1	TRBJ1-1	TRBV7-9	.	TGTGCCAGCAGCTTAGCGGCAGGGGGCTTGACCCGGCGTCGAGCTTTCTTT	CASSLAAGGLTRRRAFF
.	TRBJ2-1	TRBV15	.	TGTGCCACCAGCAGACAAAGACATGGAGCGGGCCTAGGTAATGAGCAGTTCTTC	CATSRQRHGAGLGNEQFF
.	TRBJ2-2	TRBV6-6	.	TGTGCCAGCAGTTACTCGGGGGCGACCGGGGAGCTGTTTTTT	CASSYSGATGELFF
.	TRBJ1-1	TRBV7-2	once	TGTGCCAGCAGACCCGACCTGGGGAGCACTGAAGCTTTCTTT	CASRPDLGSTEAFF
TRBD1	TRBJ1-2	TRBV3-1/TRBV3-2	.	TGTGCCAGCAGCCCGCCAGTCAGGGGGCTGTCATCCGGTGGCTACACCTTC	CASSPPVRGLSSGGYTF
TRBD2	TRBJ2-1	TRBV5-4	few	TGTGCCAGCAGCTACGGGACTAGCGGAAGGAATGAGCAGTTCTTC	CASSYGTSGRNEQFF
.	TRBJ1-6	TRBV21-1	.	TGTGCCAGCAGCAAAATTCGAGACAGGGGGAATTCACCCCTCCACTTT	CASSKIRDRGNSPLHF
.	TRBJ1-2	TRBV7-2	few	TGTGCCAGCAGCTTCTCGCCAGGTTCATATGGCTACACCTTC	CASSFSPGSYGYTF
.	TRBJ1-3	TRBV12-3/TRBV12-4	.	TGTGCCAGCAGTCAGAGGGTTGGAAACACCATATATTTT	CASSQRVGNTIYF